A single sample gave rise to the 28 T cell receptor beta chains below, sequenced in a study of blood T cell repertoires in COVID-19. Measured with immunoSEQ multiplex PCR; TCRdb has only the in-frame clones, and not every one. The table lists about 90,000 clones, around 90% of them singletons. Input material: peripheral blood. The receptor set was obtained from a male donor with acute or convalescent COVID-19.

This clone was found once. V is TRBV10-3 and J is TRBJ1-1; 8 bases are shared with TRBD1. Germline V gene sequence: CDR1 ENHRY, CDR2 SYGVKD. V was pared by 3 bases and J by 1 base, with 7 bases of the junction left unmatched. CDR3 length: 16 amino acids. The CDR3 loop reads CAISDPDRATNTEAFF. The CDR3 DNA reads as TGTGCCATCAGTGACCCGGACAGGGCGACGAACACTGAAGCTTTCTTT.

The chain's CDR3 is CASRTQGTETQYF. DNA of the CDR3: TGTGCCAGCAGAACACAGGGAACAGAGACCCAGTACTTC. This chain uses TRBV6-6 with TRBJ2-5; D is possibly TRBD1 (6 bases). V dropped 6 bases and J dropped 4 bases, with 12 bases sitting between them. The CDR3 is 13 amino acids. In germline, CDR1 is MNHNY, CDR2 SVGAGI (reference sequence).

This clone has only a few counts. The chain is built from TRBV3-1 (or the pseudogene TRBV3-2) and TRBJ2-7; a possible D gene is TRBD2 (5 bases). V was trimmed by 1 base and J by 6 bases, leaving 10 bases between them. The CDR3 covers 13 residues. Germline CDR1 is LGHDT and CDR2 is YNNKEL (reference sequence). The CDR3 loop reads CASSQARATEQYF. CDR3 in DNA: TGTGCCAGCAGCCAAGCGCGGGCCACCGAGCAGTACTTC.

This clone was picked up a small number of times. This chain uses TRBV6-5 with TRBJ1-5; perhaps TRBD1 as D (5 bases). The V end was cut by 5 bases, the J end by 5 bases, with 10 bases between. CDR1 is MNHEY and CDR2 is SVGAGI in the germline V gene. The length of the CDR3 is 13 residues. CDR3 DNA: TGTGCCAGCAGTCCAGGGTGGGATCAGCCCCAGCATTTT. This gives the protein CASSPGWDQPQHF.

This chain uses TRBV19 with TRBJ1-4, with a weak D call TRBD1 (5 bases). V was pared by 3 bases and J by 8 bases, with 13 bases between. CDR3 length: 14 amino acids. Germline V gene data show CDR1 as LNHDA and CDR2 as SQIVND (reference sequence). For the CDR3, the DNA is TGTGCCAGTAGTATGGGTCGTCGGGGGGAAAAACTGTTTTTT. Its protein product is CASSMGRRGEKLFF.

This chain links TRBV11-2 with TRBJ1-3; 8 bases agree with TRBD1. This CDR3 region has 14 residues. CDR1 and CDR2 from the germline V gene are SGHAT and FQNNGV. The V segment lost 7 bases and the J segment 4 bases; nucleotides outside the gene matches: 6. CDR3 nucleotides: TGTGCCAGCATCCTCGGACAGGGAGGAAACACCATATATTTT. It translates to CASILGQGGNTIYF.

The chain couples TRBV18 to TRBJ1-3, with 9 bases identical to TRBD1. CDR1 is KGHSH and CDR2 is LQKENI in the germline V gene. V dropped 6 bases and J dropped 0; count of bases not matched to a gene: 6. The CDR3 consists of 16 residues. This CDR3 reads CASSGTGSSSGNTIYF. CDR3 bases: TGTGCCAGCTCCGGGACAGGGTCAAGCTCTGGAAACACCATATATTTT.

The CDR3 sequence: CASSETDRGQETQYF. CDR3 sequence (DNA): TGTGCCAGCAGTGAAACGGACAGGGGCCAAGAGACCCAGTACTTC. The V and J genes are TRBV6-1 and TRBJ2-5; TRBD1 aligns across 9 bases. Germline V gene sequence: CDR1 MNHNS, CDR2 SASEGT. The CDR3 is made up of 15 amino acids. V lost 2 bases and J lost 1; bases outside the gene matches: 2.

The chain joins TRBV27 to TRBJ1-5, with D tentatively TRBD1 (6 bases). This CDR3 is built from 13 residues. V was clipped by 5 bases and J by 6 bases, with 11 bases between them. Germline V gives CDR1 MNHEY, CDR2 SMNVEV (reference sequence). CDR3 DNA sequence: TGTGCCAGCAGTCCCACAGGGACTCAGCCCCAGCATTTT. It specifies CASSPTGTQPQHF.

The chain links TRBV10-1 to TRBJ1-6; 9 nucleotides match TRBD1. With 8 bases clipped from V and 7 bases from J, the junction kept 0 bases outside the gene matches. This CDR3 contains 12 residues. Germline CDR1 WNHNN, CDR2 SYGVQD (reference sequence). The CDR3 loop reads CASGTGNSPLHF. The CDR3 DNA reads as TGCGCCAGCGGGACAGGGAATTCACCCCTCCACTTT.

This clone was seen a handful of times. The rearrangement links TRBV5-6 to TRBJ1-5; 10 nucleotides align to TRBD1. Germline CDR1 and CDR2: SGHDT and YYEEEE. V lost 2 bases and J lost 0; bases outside the gene matches: 5. The CDR3 covers 17 residues. CDR3: CASSFWTGGPSNQPQHF. The CDR3 nucleotides read TGTGCCAGCAGCTTCTGGACAGGGGGTCCTAGCAATCAGCCCCAGCATTTT.

The chain joins TRBV28 to TRBJ2-5, with TRBD1 matching 7 bases. Germline assignment: CDR1 MDHEN and CDR2 SYDVKM. This CDR3 has 15 residues. Germline trimming cut 4 bases from V and 3 bases from J; bases unmatched to any gene: 8. CDR3 sequence reads: CASSSGGAEEETQYF. CDR3 nucleotide sequence: TGTGCCAGCAGTTCAGGGGGAGCTGAGGAAGAGACCCAGTACTTC.

The chain is built from TRBV19 and TRBJ1-4, with TRBD1 matching over 7 bases. Germline V gene data show CDR1 as LNHDA and CDR2 as SQIVND (reference sequence). The junction had 9 bases not matched to a gene; V was cut back by 5 bases and J by 0 bases. The CDR3 has 17 amino acids. The CDR3: CASSFGTALATNEKLFF. The CDR3 DNA follows: TGTGCCAGTAGTTTTGGGACAGCGCTTGCAACTAATGAAAAACTGTTTTTT.

The chain has TRBV19 and TRBJ2-2; 7 bases line up with TRBD1. The junction had 2 bases not matched to a gene; V was cut back by 4 bases and J by 0 bases. From germline, CDR1 is LNHDA and CDR2 SQIVND (reference sequence). The length of the CDR3 is 15 residues. The CDR3 here is CASSTTGTNTGELFF. The CDR3 DNA sequence: TGTGCCAGTAGTACGACAGGGACGAACACCGGGGAGCTGTTTTTT.

This chain joins TRBV5-1 and TRBJ2-5; 10 bases map to TRBD1. CDR3 length equals 16 residues. Per the germline V gene, CDR1 is SGHRS and CDR2 is YFSETQ. V lost 4 bases and J lost 5; bases outside the gene matches: 11. CDR3 loop: CASSPDGTGVWETQYF. Here the CDR3 DNA reads TGCGCCAGCAGCCCGGACGGGACAGGGGTGTGGGAGACCCAGTACTTC.

This clone appeared a single time. This chain uses TRBV6-6 with TRBJ2-3; TRBD2 matches 8 bases. The CDR3 covers 16 residues. V shed 4 bases, J shed 5 bases, and the junction held 11 bases outside the gene matches. The germline CDR1 and CDR2 sequences are MNHNY and SVGAGI (reference sequence). DNA for the CDR3: TGTGCCAGCAGTTCCGGCCGCGGACTAGCAGAAGATACGCAGTATTTT. Amino acids: CASSSGRGLAEDTQYF.

The chain joins TRBV7-9 to TRBJ1-6, with D possibly being TRBD1 (5 bases). In germline, CDR1 is SEHNR, CDR2 FQNEAQ (reference sequence). This CDR3 contains 16 residues. Trimming took 5 bases from V and 3 from J, leaving 14 bases between them. The CDR3 DNA is TGTGCCAGCAGCCGGGGGGGAGGACACTATAATTCACCCCTCCACTTT. Its translation: CASSRGGGHYNSPLHF.

The chain combines TRBV10-1 with TRBJ1-5; D is perhaps TRBD1 (5 bases). Germline CDR1 WNHNN, CDR2 SYGVQD (reference sequence). V dropped 9 bases and J dropped 6 bases, with 15 bases sitting between them. The CDR3 contains 13 residues. Here the CDR3 DNA reads TGCGCCAGTAAGGAGGGGCGAGGTCAGCCCCAGCATTTT. Its translation is CASKEGRGQPQHF.

This clone was picked up one time. The CDR3 bases are TGTGCCAGCAGCCTGGACCGGAGGACTGAAGCTTTCTTT. Translated, it gives CASSLDRRTEAFF. This chain uses TRBV5-8 with TRBJ1-1; no firm D call. Germline V gene data show CDR1 as SGHTS and CDR2 as YDEGEE. The germline V and J ends were trimmed by 4 bases and 5 bases, with 12 bases remaining between them. The CDR3 contains 13 residues.

The chain joins TRBV5-1 to TRBJ1-1, with TRBD1 matching 9 bases. The germline gives CDR1 SGHRS, CDR2 YFSETQ. Germline trimming cut 7 bases from V and 2 bases from J; bases unmatched to any gene: 3. The CDR3 consists of 13 residues. The CDR3 coding sequence is TGCGCCAGCCGACAGGGGGGAAACACTGAAGCTTTCTTT. Translated: CASRQGGNTEAFF.

CDR3 bases: TGTGCCAGCAGCCATCGAGGCTACACCGGGGAGCTGTTTTTT. It translates to CASSHRGYTGELFF. The chain has TRBV14 and TRBJ2-2; D is unresolved. Looked up from germline, CDR1 is SGHDN and CDR2 is FVKESK. Trimming stripped 3 bases from V and 3 bases from J, with 8 bases between. The CDR3 is 14 amino acids.

The J gene is TRBJ1-6, the V gene TRBV5-1; maybe TRBD1 (6 bases). The germline V and J ends were trimmed by 0 bases and 7 bases, with 8 bases remaining between them. This CDR3 comprises 14 residues. Germline V CDR1 and CDR2: SGHRS, YFSETQ. The chain's CDR3 is CASSLEGQNSPLHF. The DNA for the CDR3 is TGCGCCAGCAGCTTGGAAGGACAGAATTCACCCCTCCACTTT. Using reference TRBV5-1 and TRBJ1-6 for the parts outside the CDR3, the full variable domain is KAGVTQTPRYLIKTRGQQVTLSCSPISGHRSVSWYQQTPGQGLQFLFEYFSETQRNKGNFPGRFSGRQFSNSRSEMNVSTLELGDSALYLCASSLEGQNSPLHFGNGTRLTVT.

This clone was seen just once. This chain uses TRBV5-4 with TRBJ2-7; 7 bases fit TRBD1. Unmatched junction bases numbered 7, after V lost 4 bases and J lost 0 bases. Germline CDR1 reads SGHNT; CDR2 reads YYREEE (reference sequence). The CDR3 has 15 amino acids. The CDR3 region has the DNA TGTGCCAGCAGCAAAACAGGGGCGGGCTCCTACGAGCAGTACTTC. Its translation is CASSKTGAGSYEQYF.

This chain's CDR3 is CAWSGWTPPGDTEAFF. CDR3 nucleotide sequence: TGTGCCTGGAGTGGATGGACGCCGCCCGGGGACACTGAAGCTTTCTTT. The V gene is TRBV30, the J gene TRBJ1-1; D gene ambiguous. Germline V gene sequence: CDR1 GTSNPN, CDR2 SVGIG (reference sequence). Trimming took 1 base from V and 3 from J, leaving 18 bases between them. The CDR3 spans 16 residues.

The J gene is TRBJ2-1, the V gene TRBV5-4; D remains unclear. Per germline, CDR1 SGHNT and CDR2 YYREEE (reference sequence). The CDR3 consists of 13 residues. The ends were cut back, 0 bases at V and 4 bases at J, with 5 bases in the middle. The CDR3 sequence: CASSLELYNEQFF. For the CDR3, the DNA is TGTGCCAGCAGCTTGGAACTGTACAATGAGCAGTTCTTC.

V usage is TRBV6-5 and J usage is TRBJ1-5; unclear D gene. CDR3 length equals 14 residues. Trimming removed 11 bases at V and 0 bases at J, with 14 bases between. Germline V lookup: CDR1 MNHEY, CDR2 SVGAGI. CDR3 bases: TGTGCCGCCCGTCGTACTTTTAGCAATCAGCCCCAGCATTTT. It encodes CAARRTFSNQPQHF.

This chain joins TRBV5-4 and TRBJ2-5; the match to TRBD2 covers 7 bases. With V trimmed by 0 bases and J by 0 bases, 2 bases remained unmatched. The CDR3 length is 15 residues. The germline CDR1 and CDR2 sequences are SGHNT and YYREEE (reference sequence). The CDR3 loop is CASSLAGGYQETQYF. CDR3 coding DNA: TGTGCCAGCAGCTTGGCCGGGGGGTACCAAGAGACCCAGTACTTC.

J is TRBJ2-5 and V is TRBV7-8; weak D call: TRBD1 (5 bases). The V gene's germline CDR1 is SGHVS and CDR2 FQNEAQ. Trimming took off 3 bases at V and 1 base at J, with 12 bases between the two ends. There are 15 residues in the CDR3. The CDR3 protein is CASSLAPQGQETQYF. The CDR3 DNA sequence: TGTGCCAGCAGCTTGGCCCCCCAGGGCCAAGAGACCCAGTACTTC.